This T cell receptor (beta chain) stems from a study of T cells in localized non-small cell lung cancer. The repertoire was sequenced with immunoSEQ multiplex PCR; TCRdb's copy has only in-frame clones and lacks some. Altogether roughly 48,000 clones are present, 60% to 85% being singletons, with the ten largest covering about 15%. From germline, CDR1 is SQVTM and CDR2 ANQGSEA. After removal of 6 bases from V and 3 bases from J, the junction contained 6 bases not matched to a gene. The CDR3 length is 13 residues. The receptor's source is a man aged 40 to 70 with stage I squamous cell lung carcinoma. The chain uses TRBV29-1 and TRBJ2-7; 9 nucleotides agree with TRBD1. This material consisted of peripheral blood, taken before any cancer treatment. Here the CDR3 DNA reads TGCAGCGTCTGTCCGGGACAGGGCTACGAGCAGTACTTC. It codes for CSVCPGQGYEQYF.